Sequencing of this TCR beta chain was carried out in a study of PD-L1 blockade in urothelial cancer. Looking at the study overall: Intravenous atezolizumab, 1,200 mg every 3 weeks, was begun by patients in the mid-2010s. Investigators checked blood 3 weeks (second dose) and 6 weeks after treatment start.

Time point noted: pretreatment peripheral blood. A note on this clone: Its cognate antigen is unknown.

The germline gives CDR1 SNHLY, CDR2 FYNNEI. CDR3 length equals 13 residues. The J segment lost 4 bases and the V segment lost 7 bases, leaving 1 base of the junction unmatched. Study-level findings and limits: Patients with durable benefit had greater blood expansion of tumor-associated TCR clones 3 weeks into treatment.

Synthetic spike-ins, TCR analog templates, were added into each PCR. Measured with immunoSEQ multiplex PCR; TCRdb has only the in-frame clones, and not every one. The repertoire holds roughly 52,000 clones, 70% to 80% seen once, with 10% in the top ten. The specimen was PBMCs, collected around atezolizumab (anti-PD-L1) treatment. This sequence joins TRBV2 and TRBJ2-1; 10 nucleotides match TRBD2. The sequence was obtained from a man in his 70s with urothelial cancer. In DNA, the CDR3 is TGTGCCAGCACGGGACTAGCGTACAATGAGCAGTTCTTC. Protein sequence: CASTGLAYNEQFF.